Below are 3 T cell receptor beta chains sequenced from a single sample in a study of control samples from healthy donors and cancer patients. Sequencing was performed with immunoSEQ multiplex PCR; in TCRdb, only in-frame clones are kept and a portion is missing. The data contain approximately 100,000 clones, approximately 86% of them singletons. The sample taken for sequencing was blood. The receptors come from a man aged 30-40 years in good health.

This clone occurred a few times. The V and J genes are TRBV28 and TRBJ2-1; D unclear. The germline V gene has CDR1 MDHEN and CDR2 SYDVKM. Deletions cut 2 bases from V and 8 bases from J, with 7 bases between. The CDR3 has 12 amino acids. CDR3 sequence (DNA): TGTGCCAGCAGTTTAGGTTCCTATGAGCAGTTCTTC. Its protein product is CASSLGSYEQFF.

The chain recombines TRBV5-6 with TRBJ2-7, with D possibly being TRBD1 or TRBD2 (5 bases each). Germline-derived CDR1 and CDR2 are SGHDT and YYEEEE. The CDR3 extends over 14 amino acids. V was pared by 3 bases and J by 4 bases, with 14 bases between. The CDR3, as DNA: TGTGCCAGCAGCTCTCTAGGGACCCCTTACGAGCAGTACGTC. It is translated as CASSSLGTPYEQYV.

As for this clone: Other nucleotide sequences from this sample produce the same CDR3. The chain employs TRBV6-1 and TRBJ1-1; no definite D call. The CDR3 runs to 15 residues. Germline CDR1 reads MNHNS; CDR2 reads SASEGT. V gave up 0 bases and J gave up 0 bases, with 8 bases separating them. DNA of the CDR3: TGTGCCAGCAGTGAAGCGCGGGTCATGAACACTGAAGCTTTCTTT. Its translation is CASSEARVMNTEAFF.